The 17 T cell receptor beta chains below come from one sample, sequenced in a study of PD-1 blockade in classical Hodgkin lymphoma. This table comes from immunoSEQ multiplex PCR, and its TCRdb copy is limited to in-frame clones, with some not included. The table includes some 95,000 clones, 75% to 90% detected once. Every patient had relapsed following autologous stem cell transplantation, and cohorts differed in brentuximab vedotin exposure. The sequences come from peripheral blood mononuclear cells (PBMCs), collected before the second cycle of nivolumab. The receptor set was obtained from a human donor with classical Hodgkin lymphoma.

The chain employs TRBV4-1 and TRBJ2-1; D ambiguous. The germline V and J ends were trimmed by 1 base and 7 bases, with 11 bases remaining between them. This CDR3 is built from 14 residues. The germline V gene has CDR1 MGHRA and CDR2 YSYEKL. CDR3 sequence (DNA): TGCGCCAGCAGCCAAGTTTCTATGCTAAATGAGCAGTTCTTC. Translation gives CASSQVSMLNEQFF.

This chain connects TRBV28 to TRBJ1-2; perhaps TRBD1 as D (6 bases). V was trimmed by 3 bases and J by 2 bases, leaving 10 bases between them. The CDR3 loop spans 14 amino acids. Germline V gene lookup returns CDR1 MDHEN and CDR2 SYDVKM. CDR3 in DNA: TGTGCCAGCAGTTTGAGCGGACAGAACTATGGCTACACCTTC. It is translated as CASSLSGQNYGYTF.

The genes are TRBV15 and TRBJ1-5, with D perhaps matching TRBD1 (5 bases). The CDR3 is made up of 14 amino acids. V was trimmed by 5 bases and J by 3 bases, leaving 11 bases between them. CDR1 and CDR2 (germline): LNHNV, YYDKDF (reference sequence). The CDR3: CATSLGGDNQPQHF. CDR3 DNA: TGTGCCACCAGCCTCGGGGGGGACAATCAGCCCCAGCATTTT. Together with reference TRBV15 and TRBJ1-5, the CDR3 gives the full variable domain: DAMVIQNPRYQVTQFGKPVTLSCSQTLNHNVMYWYQQKSSQAPKLLFHYYDKDFNNEADTPDNFQSRRPNTSFCFLDIRSPGLGDTAMYLCATSLGGDNQPQHFGDGTRLSIL.

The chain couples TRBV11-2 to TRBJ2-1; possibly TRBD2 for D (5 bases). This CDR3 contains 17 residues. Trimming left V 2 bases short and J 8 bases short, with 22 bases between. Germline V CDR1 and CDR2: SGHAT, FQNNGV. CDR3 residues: CASSLRQRVDNSDEQFF. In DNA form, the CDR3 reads TGTGCCAGCAGCTTAAGGCAGAGGGTAGATAACAGTGATGAGCAGTTCTTC.

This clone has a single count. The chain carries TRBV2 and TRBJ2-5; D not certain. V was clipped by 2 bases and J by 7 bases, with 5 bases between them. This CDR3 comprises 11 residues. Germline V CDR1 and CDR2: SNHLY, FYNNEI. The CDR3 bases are TGTGCCAGCAGTGAATCAAGGACCCAGTACTTC. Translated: CASSESRTQYF.

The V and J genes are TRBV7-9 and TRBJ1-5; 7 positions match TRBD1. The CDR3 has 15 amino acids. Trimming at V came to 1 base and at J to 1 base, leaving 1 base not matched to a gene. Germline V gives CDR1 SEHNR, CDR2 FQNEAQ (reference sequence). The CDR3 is CASSLGTGSNQPQHF. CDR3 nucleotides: TGTGCCAGCAGCTTAGGGACAGGAAGCAATCAGCCCCAGCATTTT.

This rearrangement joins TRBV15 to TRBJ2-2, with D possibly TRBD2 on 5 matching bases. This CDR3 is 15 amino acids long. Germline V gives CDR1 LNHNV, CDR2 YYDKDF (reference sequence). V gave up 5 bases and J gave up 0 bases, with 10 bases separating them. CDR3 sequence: CATSELDPNTGELFF. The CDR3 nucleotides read TGTGCCACCAGCGAACTAGACCCGAACACCGGGGAGCTGTTTTTT.

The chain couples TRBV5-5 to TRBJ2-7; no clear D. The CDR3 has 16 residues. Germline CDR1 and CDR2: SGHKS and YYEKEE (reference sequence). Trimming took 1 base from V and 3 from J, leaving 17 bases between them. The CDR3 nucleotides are TGTGCCAGCAGCTTGTCATTGGGGAATATACTCTACGAGCAGTACTTC. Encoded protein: CASSLSLGNILYEQYF.

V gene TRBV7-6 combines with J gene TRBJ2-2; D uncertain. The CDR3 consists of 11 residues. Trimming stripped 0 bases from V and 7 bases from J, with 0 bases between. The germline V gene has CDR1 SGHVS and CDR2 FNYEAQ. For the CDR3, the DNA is TGTGCCAGCAGCTTAGCCGGGGAGCTGTTTTTT. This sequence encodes CASSLAGELFF.

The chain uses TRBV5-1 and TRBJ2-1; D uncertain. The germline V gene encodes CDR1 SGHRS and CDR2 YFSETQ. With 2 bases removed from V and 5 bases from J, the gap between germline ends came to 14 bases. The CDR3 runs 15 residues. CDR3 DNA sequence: TGCGCCAGCAGCTTAGGCGAATCCCCCCACAATGAGCAGTTCTTC. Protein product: CASSLGESPHNEQFF.

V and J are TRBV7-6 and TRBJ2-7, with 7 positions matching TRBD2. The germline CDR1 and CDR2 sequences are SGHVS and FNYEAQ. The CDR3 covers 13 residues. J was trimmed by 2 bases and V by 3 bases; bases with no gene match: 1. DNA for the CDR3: TGTGCCAGCAGCTTGAGCGGGGCCTACGAGCAGTACTTC. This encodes CASSLSGAYEQYF.

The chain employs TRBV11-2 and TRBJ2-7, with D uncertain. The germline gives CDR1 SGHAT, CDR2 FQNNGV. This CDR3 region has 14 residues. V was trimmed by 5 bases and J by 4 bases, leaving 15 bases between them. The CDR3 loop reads CASSPRRGGYEQYF. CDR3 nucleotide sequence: TGTGCCAGCAGCCCCCGGCGAGGTGGATACGAGCAGTACTTC.

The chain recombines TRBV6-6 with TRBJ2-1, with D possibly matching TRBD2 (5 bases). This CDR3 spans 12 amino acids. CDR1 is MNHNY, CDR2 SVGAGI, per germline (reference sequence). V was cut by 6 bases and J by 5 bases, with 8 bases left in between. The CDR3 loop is CASSRDNNEQFF. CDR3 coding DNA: TGTGCCAGCAGCCGGGATAACAATGAGCAGTTCTTC.

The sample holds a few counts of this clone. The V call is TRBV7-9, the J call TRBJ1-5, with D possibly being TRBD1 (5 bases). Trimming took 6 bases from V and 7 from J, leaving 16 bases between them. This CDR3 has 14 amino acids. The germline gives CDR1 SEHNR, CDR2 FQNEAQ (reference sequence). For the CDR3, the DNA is TGTGCCAGCAGTCAACATGGGGACGGCCAGCCCCAGCATTTT. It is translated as CASSQHGDGQPQHF.

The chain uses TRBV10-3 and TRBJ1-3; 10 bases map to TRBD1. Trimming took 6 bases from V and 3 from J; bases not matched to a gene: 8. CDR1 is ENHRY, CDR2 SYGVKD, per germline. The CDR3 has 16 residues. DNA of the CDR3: TGTGCCATCAGACCCGATCGGACAGGGGGTGGAAACACCATATATTTT. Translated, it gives CAIRPDRTGGGNTIYF.

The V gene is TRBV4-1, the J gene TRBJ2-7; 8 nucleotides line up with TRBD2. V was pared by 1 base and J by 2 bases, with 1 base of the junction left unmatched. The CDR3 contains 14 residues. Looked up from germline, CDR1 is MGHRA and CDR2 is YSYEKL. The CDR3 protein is CASSQVSGAYEQYF. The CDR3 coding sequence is TGCGCCAGCAGCCAAGTTAGCGGGGCCTACGAGCAGTACTTC.

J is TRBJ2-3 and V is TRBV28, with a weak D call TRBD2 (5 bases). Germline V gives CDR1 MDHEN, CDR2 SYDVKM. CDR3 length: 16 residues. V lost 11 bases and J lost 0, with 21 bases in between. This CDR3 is CAASGGPILSTDTQYF. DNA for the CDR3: TGTGCCGCCAGTGGAGGACCCATTCTAAGCACAGATACGCAGTATTTT. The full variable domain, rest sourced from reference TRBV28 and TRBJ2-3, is DVKVTQSSRYLVKRTGEKVFLECVQDMDHENMFWYRQDPGLGLRLIYFSYDVKMKEKGDIPEGYSVSREKKERFSLILESASTNQTSMYLCAASGGPILSTDTQYFGPGTRLTVL.